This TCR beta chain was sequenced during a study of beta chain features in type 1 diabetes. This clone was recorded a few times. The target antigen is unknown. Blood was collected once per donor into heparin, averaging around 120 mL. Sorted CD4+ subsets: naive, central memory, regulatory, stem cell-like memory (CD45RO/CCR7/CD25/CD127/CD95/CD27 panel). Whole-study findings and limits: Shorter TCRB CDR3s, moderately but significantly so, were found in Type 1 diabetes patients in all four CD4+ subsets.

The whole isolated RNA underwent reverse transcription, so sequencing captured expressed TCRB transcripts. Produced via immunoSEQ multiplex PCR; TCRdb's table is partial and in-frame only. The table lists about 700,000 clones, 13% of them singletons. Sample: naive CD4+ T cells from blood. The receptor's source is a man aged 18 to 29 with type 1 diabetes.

CDR3 nucleotide sequence: TGTGCCTGGGGATCCCGCAGGGCGAACACCGGGGAGCTGTTTTTT. Amino acids: CAWGSRRANTGELFF. The chain is built from TRBV30 and TRBJ2-2; tentative D call: TRBD1 (5 bases). The CDR3 covers 15 residues. Germline lookup yields CDR1 GTSNPN and CDR2 SVGIG (reference sequence). V lost 5 bases to trimming and J lost 0 bases, with 13 bases between them.